This T cell receptor beta chain came from a study of a mutant IDH1 vaccine in newly diagnosed glioma. In the study overall: Vaccines began 4-6 weeks after radiotherapy alone, or with temozolomide cycles. Held at week 35, visit V12 was the safety follow-up, and visit V13 followed at week 47. Study-wide results and limits: Evidence of vaccine-induced immune responses was documented in roughly 93% of patients.

Sequencing was performed with immunoSEQ multiplex PCR; in TCRdb, only in-frame clones are kept and a portion is missing. The table has about 56,000 clones, less than 80% seen once. Of note for this clone: As yet, its antigen is unknown.

Time point in this sample: week 47, end of study. Vaccination comprised doses that each held 300 ug of mutant IDH1 20-mer peptide, plus topical imiquimod. Diagnosis in the donors showed new WHO grade 3 or 4 astrocytomas that were IDH1-mutant and ATRX-lost. CDR3 length: 16 amino acids. Per the germline V gene, CDR1 is SGHDT and CDR2 is YYEEEE. V was clipped by 0 bases and J by 10 bases; unmatched bases: 9. The sample in question was PBMCs, obtained from a glioma patient whose treatment included an IDH1 peptide vaccine. The source of this sequence is a man between 45 and 60 years old with glioma. The chain employs TRBV5-6 and TRBJ1-6, with 8 bases lining up with TRBD1. CDR3 coding DNA: TGTGCCAGCAGCTTGGCCCCCCAGGGGGCAACATCACCCCTCCACTTT. Its protein product is CASSLAPQGATSPLHF.